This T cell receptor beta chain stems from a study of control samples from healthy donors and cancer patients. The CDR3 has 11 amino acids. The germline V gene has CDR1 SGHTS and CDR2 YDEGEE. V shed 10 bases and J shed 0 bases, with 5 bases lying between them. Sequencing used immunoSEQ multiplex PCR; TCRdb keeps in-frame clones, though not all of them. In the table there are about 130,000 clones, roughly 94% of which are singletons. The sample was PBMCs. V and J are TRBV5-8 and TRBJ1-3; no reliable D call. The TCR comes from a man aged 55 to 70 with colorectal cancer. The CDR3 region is CACDSGNTIYF. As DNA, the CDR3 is TGTGCCTGCGACTCTGGAAACACCATATATTTT.